These 26 T cell receptor beta chains originate from one sample sequenced in a study of cytomegalovirus exposure and HLA in healthy donors. 60 Vbeta and 13 Jbeta primers were used in PCR. Sequencing used immunoSEQ multiplex PCR; TCRdb keeps in-frame clones, though not all of them. The top ten hold around 3% of the sample, which has roughly 150,000 clones, around 75% seen once. The material sequenced was PBMCs. These receptors originate from a middle-aged man in good health and CMV-seronegative.

The chain couples TRBV6-6 to TRBJ1-2; D is ambiguous. V lost 8 bases and J lost 7, with 14 bases in between. The CDR3 spans 12 residues. Germline V gene lookup returns CDR1 MNHNY and CDR2 SVGAGI (reference sequence). The CDR3 DNA reads TGTGCCAGCCGAGGGCTAAAGCTTGGCTACACCTTC. Translation gives CASRGLKLGYTF.

As to this clone: The same CDR3 also results from other DNA sequences found in this sample. The chain carries TRBV5-1 and TRBJ2-7; 9 nucleotides agree with TRBD1. Germline CDR1 SGHRS, CDR2 YFSETQ. The CDR3 sequence is 14 residues long. The junction had 4 bases not matched to a gene; V was cut back by 4 bases and J by 2 bases. CDR3: CASSPGQGPYEQYF. The CDR3 nucleotides read TGCGCCAGCAGCCCCGGACAGGGGCCCTACGAGCAGTACTTC.

This clone was found a few times. V gene TRBV19 combines with J gene TRBJ2-3; 7 bases align to TRBD2. The CDR3 is made up of 15 amino acids. Germline V CDR1 and CDR2: LNHDA, SQIVND (reference sequence). J lost 3 bases, V lost 5 bases, and 8 bases had no gene match. As DNA, the CDR3 is TGTGCCAGTAGTGCCGTGGGACTACCGACAGATACGCAGTATTTT. The encoded protein is CASSAVGLPTDTQYF.

The V gene is TRBV15, the J gene TRBJ2-1; D not resolved. The germline V and J ends were trimmed by 0 bases and 6 bases, with 12 bases remaining between them. The CDR3 totals 15 residues. Germline CDR1 reads LNHNV; CDR2 reads YYDKDF (reference sequence). The chain's CDR3 is CATSRDRDPGNEQFF. As DNA, the CDR3 is TGTGCCACCAGCAGAGATCGAGACCCGGGCAATGAGCAGTTCTTC. Combining the CDR3 with reference TRBV15 and TRBJ2-1 gives the whole variable domain DAMVIQNPRYQVTQFGKPVTLSCSQTLNHNVMYWYQQKSSQAPKLLFHYYDKDFNNEADTPDNFQSRRPNTSFCFLDIRSPGLGDTAMYLCATSRDRDPGNEQFFGPGTRLTVL.

This clone showed up just once. The chain recombines TRBV7-9 with TRBJ2-7, with D perhaps TRBD1 (6 bases). The CDR3 contains 15 residues. Deletions cut 1 base from V and 5 bases from J, with 15 bases between. Germline CDR1 reads SEHNR; CDR2 reads FQNEAQ (reference sequence). The CDR3 nucleotides read TGTGCCAGCAGCTTAGGGCCAGGGGCTATTGACGAGCAGTACTTC. Protein product: CASSLGPGAIDEQYF.

This chain joins TRBV6-6 and TRBJ2-3; 7 positions agree with TRBD2. The germline CDR1 and CDR2 sequences are MNHNY and SVGAGI (reference sequence). V dropped 8 bases and J dropped 4; count of bases not matched to a gene: 6. This CDR3 is built from 13 residues. CDR3 protein: CASGGGSPDTQYF. The CDR3, as DNA: TGTGCCAGCGGTGGCGGGAGCCCAGATACGCAGTATTTT.

This chain joins TRBV7-8 and TRBJ1-1; D is possibly TRBD1 (5 bases). The V and J ends lost 3 bases and 7 bases respectively, with 12 bases between them. The CDR3 runs to 13 residues. Germline V lookup: CDR1 SGHVS, CDR2 FQNEAQ. The chain's CDR3 is CASSLGGTVEAFF. CDR3 sequence (DNA): TGTGCCAGCAGCTTGGGGGGGACGGTTGAAGCTTTCTTT.

The rearrangement joins TRBV28 to TRBJ2-2; tentative D call: TRBD2 (6 bases). This CDR3 is 14 amino acids long. Per the germline V gene, CDR1 is MDHEN and CDR2 is SYDVKM. V was pared by 5 bases and J by 7 bases, with 14 bases between. The CDR3 DNA is TGTGCCAGCAGTCCCCCCGGGAGCGGCGGGGAGCTGTTTTTT. Amino acid sequence: CASSPPGSGGELFF.

This chain connects TRBV7-9 to TRBJ1-4; TRBD1 is a possible D gene (5 bases). Trimming removed 2 bases from V and 0 bases from J, with 10 bases in between. Germline lookup yields CDR1 SEHNR and CDR2 FQNEAQ (reference sequence). The length of the CDR3 is 16 residues. The CDR3 loop is CASSLYQGSTNEKLFF. The CDR3, as DNA: TGTGCCAGCAGCTTATATCAGGGATCAACTAATGAAAAACTGTTTTTT.

The rearrangement uses TRBV10-3 and TRBJ1-2; 8 bases fit TRBD1. V lost 6 bases and J lost 6; bases outside the gene matches: 6. The CDR3 is 13 amino acids. The germline gives CDR1 ENHRY, CDR2 SYGVKD. CDR3 DNA: TGTGCCATCAGGGCGACAGGGGCGGATGGCTACACCTTC. Protein product: CAIRATGADGYTF.

This clone was detected only a few times. The chain is built from TRBV5-1 and TRBJ1-1; D unclear. Germline CDR1 is SGHRS and CDR2 is YFSETQ. Trimming pared 2 bases from V and 0 bases from J, leaving 11 bases between. This CDR3 has 15 amino acids. The CDR3 here is CASSLVPGVNTEAFF. CDR3 DNA sequence: TGCGCCAGCAGCTTAGTCCCCGGGGTGAACACTGAAGCTTTCTTT.

V is TRBV7-3 and J is TRBJ1-2, with D uncertain. V lost 2 bases to trimming and J lost 3 bases, with 10 bases between them. This CDR3 has 14 amino acids. Per the germline V gene, CDR1 is SGHTA and CDR2 is FQGTGA. The CDR3 spells CASSLLRGDYGYTF. The CDR3 bases are TGTGCCAGCAGCTTATTACGAGGCGACTATGGCTACACCTTC.

This clone was seen a handful of times. The chain is built from TRBV5-6 and TRBJ2-6, with 11 bases aligning to TRBD1. With 1 base clipped from V and 1 base from J, the junction kept 4 bases outside the gene matches. Germline lookup yields CDR1 SGHDT and CDR2 YYEEEE. CDR3 length equals 18 residues. The CDR3 nucleotides are TGTGCCAGCAGCTTGCTAGGACAGGGGGCTTCTGGGGCCAACGTCCTGACTTTC. Its protein product is CASSLLGQGASGANVLTF.

The CDR3 region has the DNA TGTGCCAGCAGCCCCACGCGGGGTCTCTCCTACGAGCAGTACTTC. Protein: CASSPTRGLSYEQYF. The chain has TRBV11-2 and TRBJ2-7, with a possible D match to TRBD2 (6 bases). V shed 5 bases and J shed 0 bases, with 14 bases lying between them. Looked up from germline, CDR1 is SGHAT and CDR2 is FQNNGV. The CDR3 is 15 amino acids. The variable domain in full, with the rest retrieved from reference TRBV11-2 and TRBJ2-7, is EAGVAQSPRYKIIEKRQSVAFWCNPISGHATLYWYQQILGQGPKLLIQFQNNGVVDDSQLPKDRFSAERLKGVDSTLKIQPAKLEDSAVYLCASSPTRGLSYEQYFGPGTRLTVT.

The CDR3 spells CASRNPLDRVNGYTF. The CDR3, as DNA: TGTGCCAGCAGAAATCCCCTGGACAGGGTGAATGGCTACACCTTC. This chain links TRBV21-1 with TRBJ1-2; the table names TRBD1, a call not compared with the DNA. TRBV21-1 is given as a pseudogene. The CDR3 loop spans 15 amino acids.

This clone was seen more than once but under ten times. This chain links TRBV15 with TRBJ2-2; possible D gene TRBD1, 6 bases. In germline, CDR1 is LNHNV, CDR2 YYDKDF (reference sequence). The V gene lost 4 bases and the J gene lost 4 bases, with 13 bases spanning the gap. The CDR3 length is 15 residues. CDR3 in DNA: TGTGCCACCAGCACCAGACAGGAATTCACCGGGGAGCTGTTTTTT. It specifies CATSTRQEFTGELFF.

CDR3 bases: TGTGCCAGTAGTGGCGCGGGGGGGCTCTACGAGCAGTACTTC. It yields the protein CASSGAGGLYEQYF. The gene calls are TRBV19 and TRBJ2-7; 9 bases match TRBD2. Germline CDR1 reads LNHDA; CDR2 reads SQIVND (reference sequence). V gave up 5 bases and J gave up 3 bases; unmatched junction bases: 5. The CDR3 extends over 14 amino acids.

The chain links TRBV7-9 to TRBJ2-4; TRBD1 agrees at 7 bases. J lost 3 bases, V lost 5 bases, and 4 bases had no gene match. CDR1 and CDR2 (germline): SEHNR, FQNEAQ (reference sequence). The CDR3 consists of 14 residues. CDR3 amino acids: CASSGWDSKNIQYF. In DNA form, the CDR3 reads TGTGCCAGCAGCGGGTGGGACAGCAAAAACATTCAGTACTTC. Full variable domain (remainder filled in from reference TRBV7-9 and TRBJ2-4): DTGVSQNPRHKITKRGQNVTFRCDPISEHNRLYWYRQTLGQGPEFLTYFQNEAQLEKSRLLSDRFSAERPKGSFSTLEIQRTEQGDSAMYLCASSGWDSKNIQYFGAGTRLSVL.

The V and J genes are TRBV4-1 and TRBJ2-1; tentatively, D is TRBD2 (7 bases). The CDR3 has 17 residues. With 3 bases removed from V and 7 bases from J, the gap between germline ends came to 22 bases. Germline lookup yields CDR1 MGHRA and CDR2 YSYEKL. CDR3: CASSQAGGGAILNEQFF. CDR3 sequence (DNA): TGCGCCAGCAGCCAGGCCGGAGGGGGGGCTATTCTAAATGAGCAGTTCTTC.

The chain combines TRBV5-4 with TRBJ1-5; D gene unclear. Germline loops: CDR1 SGHNT, CDR2 YYREEE (reference sequence). This CDR3 has 16 residues. V was shortened by 7 bases and J by 2 bases, with 19 bases between the two germline ends. The CDR3 nucleotides are TGTGCCAGCGCTATTAATCTCACGCTGGGCAATCAGCCCCAGCATTTT. As protein: CASAINLTLGNQPQHF.

The rearrangement joins TRBV5-6 to TRBJ2-5; D not certain. The germline V gene has CDR1 SGHDT and CDR2 YYEEEE. CDR3 length: 15 amino acids. V shed 0 bases and J shed 2 bases, with 11 bases lying between them. DNA for the CDR3: TGTGCCAGCAGCTTGGGGTGGTCCGGGCAAGAGACCCAGTACTTC. This sequence encodes CASSLGWSGQETQYF.

V gene TRBV9 combines with J gene TRBJ1-2; 8 nucleotides match TRBD1. With V trimmed by 4 bases and J by 4 bases, 12 bases remained unmatched. Germline V gene lookup returns CDR1 SGDLS and CDR2 YYNGEE. The CDR3 contains 16 residues. CDR3 DNA sequence: TGTGCCAGCAGCCCTACGAATGGACAGGGAGTCTATGGCTACACCTTC. Translated: CASSPTNGQGVYGYTF.

This sequence joins TRBV9 and TRBJ2-1, with 7 nucleotides matching TRBD1. CDR3 length: 15 residues. The ends lost 7 bases at V and 6 bases at J; junction bases unmatched: 13. The germline V gene encodes CDR1 SGDLS and CDR2 YYNGEE. CDR3 amino acids: CASAQRQGQPNEQFF. The DNA for the CDR3 is TGTGCCAGCGCCCAAAGACAGGGACAGCCCAATGAGCAGTTCTTC.

The table lists this clone with a few counts. V usage is TRBV5-1 and J usage is TRBJ1-3; 8 bases match TRBD1. J was trimmed by 9 bases and V by 0 bases; bases with no gene match: 5. Germline CDR1 reads SGHRS; CDR2 reads YFSETQ. The CDR3 sequence is 14 residues long. The CDR3 DNA reads as TGCGCCAGCAGCTTGGGACAGGGGATGAGCACCATATATTTT. As protein: CASSLGQGMSTIYF.

The V call is TRBV6-5, the J call TRBJ2-5, with D possibly TRBD2 on 6 matching bases. Germline loops: CDR1 MNHEY, CDR2 SVGAGI. This CDR3 has 13 residues. Trimming took 5 bases from V and 5 from J, leaving 12 bases between them. The CDR3 sequence: CASSRPGVETQYF. The DNA for the CDR3 is TGTGCCAGCAGTCGGCCGGGGGTCGAGACCCAGTACTTC.

A note on this clone: This sample also contains other DNA sequences that code for the same CDR3. This rearrangement joins TRBV10-3 to TRBJ1-1, with D tentatively TRBD1 (6 bases). Deletions cut 7 bases from V and 8 bases from J, with 14 bases between. CDR3 length: 12 amino acids. Germline lookup yields CDR1 ENHRY and CDR2 SYGVKD. The CDR3: CAIKSQGSEAFF. The CDR3 DNA sequence: TGTGCCATCAAGTCGCAGGGGTCCGAAGCTTTCTTT.